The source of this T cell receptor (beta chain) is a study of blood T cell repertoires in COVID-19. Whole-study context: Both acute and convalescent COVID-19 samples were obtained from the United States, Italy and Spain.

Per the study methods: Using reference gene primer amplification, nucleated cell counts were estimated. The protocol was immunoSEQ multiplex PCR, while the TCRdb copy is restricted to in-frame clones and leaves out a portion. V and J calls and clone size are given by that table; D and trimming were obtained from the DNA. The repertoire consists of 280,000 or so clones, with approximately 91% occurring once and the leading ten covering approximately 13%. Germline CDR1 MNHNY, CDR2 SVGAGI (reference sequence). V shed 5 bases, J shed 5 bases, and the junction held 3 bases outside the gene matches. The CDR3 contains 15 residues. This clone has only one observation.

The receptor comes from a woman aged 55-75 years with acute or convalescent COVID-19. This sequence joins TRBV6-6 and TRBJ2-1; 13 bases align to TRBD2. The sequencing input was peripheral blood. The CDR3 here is CASSRTSGSHNEQFF. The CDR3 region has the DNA TGTGCCAGCAGTCGGACTAGCGGGAGTCACAATGAGCAGTTCTTC.